One and the same sample provided the 19 T cell receptor beta chains below, sequenced in a study of cytomegalovirus exposure and HLA in healthy donors. The PCR contained 60 Vbeta and 13 Jbeta primers. Measured with immunoSEQ multiplex PCR; TCRdb has only the in-frame clones, and not every one. The repertoire holds fewer than 200,000 clones, roughly 80% seen once, with approximately 2.3% in the top ten. Input material: PBMCs. These receptors were taken from a female donor in good health and CMV-seronegative.

The V gene is TRBV2, the J gene TRBJ2-7; D unclear. Germline V gives CDR1 SNHLY, CDR2 FYNNEI. The CDR3 is 14 residues long. V shed 2 bases and J shed 0 bases, with 8 bases lying between them. The CDR3 DNA reads as TGTGCCAGCAGTGAAAGCCCTAGCTCCTACGAGCAGTACTTC. This encodes CASSESPSSYEQYF.

The V call is TRBV19, the J call TRBJ2-7, with 7 bases lining up with TRBD2. CDR3 length: 15 amino acids. J was trimmed by 3 bases and V by 5 bases; bases with no gene match: 10. Germline CDR1 LNHDA, CDR2 SQIVND (reference sequence). The CDR3 region has the DNA TGTGCCAGTAGTCCCTCCGGGGGGACCTACTACGAGCAGTACTTC. It encodes CASSPSGGTYYEQYF.

This clone came up a few times. This chain joins TRBV5-1 and TRBJ1-1; possible D gene TRBD1, 5 bases. The CDR3 runs to 15 residues. The germline V gene has CDR1 SGHRS and CDR2 YFSETQ. V was cut by 3 bases and J by 4 bases, with 16 bases left in between. In nucleotides, the CDR3 is TGCGCCAGCAGCTCCCAAGGGGCCGGAAGCACTGAAGCTTTCTTT. Its protein product is CASSSQGAGSTEAFF.

The V and J genes are TRBV7-2 and TRBJ1-6; 10 bases match TRBD1. The CDR3 covers 17 residues. J lost 7 bases, V lost 2 bases, and 8 bases had no gene match. CDR1 is SGHTA and CDR2 is FQGNSA in the germline V gene. This CDR3 is CASSLSRPGQGNSPLHF. The CDR3 region has the DNA TGTGCCAGCAGCTTAAGCCGGCCGGGACAGGGGAATTCACCCCTCCACTTT.

This clone was recorded once. The chain carries TRBV2 and TRBJ2-5; D call uncertain. Germline CDR1 reads SNHLY; CDR2 reads FYNNEI. This CDR3 is built from 14 residues. The V end was cut by 1 base, the J end by 6 bases, with 12 bases between. CDR3 nucleotides: TGTGCCAGCAGTGAAGTGGTAGCCGGAAAGACCCAGTACTTC. Translating it yields CASSEVVAGKTQYF.

The CDR3 is CASSLGAEGVYEQYF. For the CDR3, the DNA is TGTGCCAGCAGCTTAGGCGCGGAAGGGGTCTACGAGCAGTACTTC. The chain uses TRBV7-2 and TRBJ2-7; perhaps TRBD1 as D (5 bases). The CDR3 loop spans 15 amino acids. Germline V lookup: CDR1 SGHTA, CDR2 FQGNSA. The V end lost 1 base, the J end lost 3 bases, and 13 bases lay between the germline ends.

The chain combines TRBV6-4 with TRBJ1-1, with 10 bases aligning to TRBD1. Germline CDR1 and CDR2: MRHNA and SNTAGT. The V and J ends lost 0 bases and 6 bases, in that order; junction bases with no gene match: 4. The CDR3 extends over 15 amino acids. DNA for the CDR3: TGTGCCAGCAGTGACTCGACAGGGGGCAGGTCTGAAGCTTTCTTT. Protein product: CASSDSTGGRSEAFF.

The chain links TRBV29-1 to TRBJ2-2; maybe TRBD1 (6 bases). Germline V gives CDR1 SQVTM, CDR2 ANQGSEA. CDR3 length equals 13 residues. V lost 6 bases and J 9 bases, leaving 17 bases between the germline ends. The CDR3 sequence: CSVRSQQGRELFF. In nucleotides, the CDR3 is TGCAGCGTACGAAGCCAACAGGGACGGGAGCTGTTTTTT.

The gene calls are TRBV11-2 and TRBJ2-3; D may be TRBD2 (6 bases). The V and J ends lost 6 bases and 4 bases respectively, with 20 bases between them. Germline V CDR1 and CDR2: SGHAT, FQNNGV. There are 16 residues in the CDR3. In nucleotides, the CDR3 is TGTGCCAGCAGGACCACTGGGGAGGATACCCCAGATACGCAGTATTTT. Amino acids: CASRTTGEDTPDTQYF. The variable domain in full, with the rest retrieved from reference TRBV11-2 and TRBJ2-3, is EAGVAQSPRYKIIEKRQSVAFWCNPISGHATLYWYQQILGQGPKLLIQFQNNGVVDDSQLPKDRFSAERLKGVDSTLKIQPAKLEDSAVYLCASRTTGEDTPDTQYFGPGTRLTVL.

This chain joins TRBV18 and TRBJ1-1; 7 bases align to TRBD1. Germline lookup yields CDR1 KGHSH and CDR2 LQKENI. V lost 2 bases to trimming and J lost 0 bases; unmatched junction nucleotides: 6. The CDR3 loop spans 16 amino acids. CDR3 bases: TGTGCCAGCTCACCAACAAGGGGGCGGGTGAACACTGAAGCTTTCTTT. Its protein is CASSPTRGRVNTEAFF.

The gene calls are TRBV12-5 and TRBJ1-2; perhaps TRBD1 as D (5 bases). In germline, CDR1 is LGHNT, CDR2 FRNRAP. CDR3 length: 14 residues. V was clipped by 3 bases and J by 4 bases, with 12 bases between them. Here the CDR3 DNA reads TGTGCTAGTGGTTTTTGGGGGGGAGGCTATGGCTACACCTTC. The encoded protein is CASGFWGGGYGYTF.

V is TRBV4-1 and J is TRBJ1-1, with a tentative D call TRBD1 (5 bases). CDR1 MGHRA and CDR2 YSYEKL come from the germline V gene. The V and J ends lost 5 bases and 1 base respectively, with 8 bases between them. CDR3 length: 13 amino acids. The CDR3 reads CASSGGGNTEAFF. The CDR3 region has the DNA TGCGCCAGCAGCGGGGGGGGGAACACTGAAGCTTTCTTT.

The chain recombines TRBV7-2 with TRBJ2-7; TRBD2 matches 7 bases. Germline CDR1 and CDR2: SGHTA and FQGNSA. The CDR3 has 15 residues. The V segment lost 5 bases and the J segment 0 bases; nucleotides outside the gene matches: 7. This CDR3 is CASSATSASSYEQYF. The CDR3 nucleotides read TGTGCCAGCAGCGCTACTAGCGCGAGCTCCTACGAGCAGTACTTC.

The chain uses TRBV20-1 and TRBJ1-1, with D unresolved. V was shortened by 6 bases and J by 0 bases, with 5 bases between the two germline ends. This CDR3 has 11 amino acids. CDR1 and CDR2 (germline): DFQATT, SNEGSKA (reference sequence). In DNA form, the CDR3 reads TGCAGTGCCCAAATGAACACTGAAGCTTTCTTT. Its translation is CSAQMNTEAFF.

The chain has TRBV6-5 and TRBJ1-4; tentative D call: TRBD1 (5 bases). The CDR3 totals 14 residues. The V and J ends lost 5 bases and 3 bases respectively, with 10 bases between them. The germline V gene encodes CDR1 MNHEY and CDR2 SVGAGI. CDR3 DNA sequence: TGTGCCAGCAGTCCCGGGGGAGCTAATGAAAAACTGTTTTTT. Translating gives CASSPGGANEKLFF.

V gene TRBV30 combines with J gene TRBJ2-7; 9 positions agree with TRBD1. V was pared by 0 bases and J by 3 bases, with 9 bases of the junction left unmatched. The CDR3 is 16 amino acids. Germline V lookup: CDR1 GTSNPN, CDR2 SVGIG (reference sequence). CDR3: CAWSVLRGQGFYEQYF. The CDR3 bases are TGTGCCTGGAGTGTACTCCGCGGACAGGGGTTCTACGAGCAGTACTTC.

This chain links TRBV5-4 with TRBJ2-2; 8 nucleotides match TRBD2. Germline V CDR1 and CDR2: SGHNT, YYREEE (reference sequence). The V and J ends lost 0 bases and 0 bases, in that order; junction bases with no gene match: 1. This CDR3 is 16 amino acids long. The CDR3 spells CASSLDGGANTGELFF. The CDR3 nucleotides are TGTGCCAGCAGCTTGGACGGGGGGGCGAACACCGGGGAGCTGTTTTTT.

This clone was detected once. The chain uses TRBV28 and TRBJ2-6, with a possible D match to TRBD1 (6 bases). Germline V gene data show CDR1 as MDHEN and CDR2 as SYDVKM. This CDR3 is 17 amino acids long. V lost 3 bases to trimming and J lost 0 bases, with 12 bases between them. The CDR3 nucleotides are TGTGCCAGCAGTTTGGACAGCCGAGGCTCTGGGGCCAACGTCCTGACTTTC. Its translation is CASSLDSRGSGANVLTF.

This clone turned up a few times. The chain has TRBV4-3 and TRBJ2-1; 7 bases align to TRBD2. J lost 7 bases, V lost 2 bases, and 11 bases had no gene match. The CDR3 consists of 16 residues. Germline lookup yields CDR1 LGHNA and CDR2 YSLEER. In DNA, the CDR3 is TGCGCCAGCAGCCAAAATAGACTAGCAGAACCTAATGAGCAGTTCTTC. It translates to CASSQNRLAEPNEQFF.